The 12 T cell receptor beta chains listed next were all sequenced from one sample in a study of response to subunit inactivated influenza vaccine. TCRdb ran MiXCR on the RT-PCR reads and lists one entry per CDR3 protein. The repertoire holds more than 200,000 distinct CDR3 sequences, with 10% to 15% as singletons. Sequencing used non-naive T cells sorted from PBMCs, obtained 14 days before vaccination. All receptors derive from a man aged 50 to 60 who received an inactivated influenza vaccine.

This clonotype was observed a handful of times. The chain recombines TRBV20-1 with TRBJ2-1; 9 nucleotides match TRBD2. Germline assignment: CDR1 DFQATT and CDR2 SNEGSKA (reference sequence). The length of the CDR3 is 17 residues. V was pared by 1 base and J by 3 bases, with 10 bases of the junction left unmatched. The CDR3 spells CSARASPSGVRYNEQFF. CDR3 DNA: TGCAGTGCTAGAGCCAGCCCTAGCGGGGTACGCTACAATGAGCAGTTCTTC.

The gene calls are TRBV6-2 or TRBV6-3 and TRBJ2-3; maybe TRBD2 (5 bases). Germline V CDR1 and CDR2: MNHEY, SVGEGT. The length of the CDR3 is 13 residues. V was shortened by 6 bases and J by 6 bases, with 13 bases between the two germline ends. This CDR3 is CASSPGDWDTQYF. The DNA of the CDR3 is TGTGCCAGCAGCCCCGGGGATTGGGATACGCAGTATTTT.

The chain carries TRBV5-1 and TRBJ2-1; D is tentatively TRBD1 or TRBD2 (5 bases each). V shed 5 bases and J shed 5 bases, with 14 bases lying between them. The CDR3 spans 14 residues. Germline lookup yields CDR1 SGHRS and CDR2 YFSETQ. CDR3 sequence: CASRPGRTNNEQFF. The DNA for the CDR3 is TGCGCCAGCAGACCGGGACGGACGAACAATGAGCAGTTCTTC.

This clonotype has only a few counts. V usage is TRBV3-1 and J usage is TRBJ1-6; D is unclear. Between the trimmed V and J ends, which lost 5 bases and 5 bases, there was a span of 13 bases. This CDR3 spans 15 amino acids. Germline V gene sequence: CDR1 LGHDT, CDR2 YNNKEL (reference sequence). The CDR3 reads CASSSIGRNNSPLHF. CDR3 DNA sequence: TGTGCCAGCAGCAGCATAGGTCGGAATAATTCACCCCTCCACTTT.

The gene calls are TRBV7-2 and TRBJ2-7; 7 positions match TRBD2. Per germline, CDR1 SGHTA and CDR2 FQGNSA. There are 16 residues in the CDR3. With 5 bases clipped from V and 2 bases from J, the junction kept 12 bases outside the gene matches. The CDR3 spells CASSKGLAGEPYEQYF. As DNA, the CDR3 is TGTGCCAGCAGCAAGGGTCTGGCGGGGGAACCCTACGAGCAGTACTTC.

This chain connects TRBV20-1 to TRBJ1-2, with D hard to call. The CDR3 totals 13 residues. The V end lost 0 bases, the J end lost 4 bases, and 9 bases lay between the germline ends. Germline V lookup: CDR1 DFQATT, CDR2 SNEGSKA (reference sequence). CDR3 sequence reads: CSARDDTGYGYTF. In DNA, the CDR3 is TGCAGTGCTAGAGATGACACCGGCTATGGCTACACCTTC.

The chain uses TRBV20-1 and TRBJ2-3; 8 bases line up with TRBD1. The V gene's germline CDR1 is DFQATT and CDR2 SNEGSKA (reference sequence). The CDR3 loop spans 14 amino acids. The trim removed 6 bases at V and 3 bases at J, leaving 8 bases unmatched. CDR3: CSAPDRVLTDTQYF. CDR3 nucleotide sequence: TGCAGTGCACCGGACAGGGTGCTGACAGATACGCAGTATTTT.

The V and J genes are TRBV5-1 and TRBJ2-3, with unresolved D. V lost 5 bases, J lost 4 bases, and 17 bases lay in between. Germline V lookup: CDR1 SGHRS, CDR2 YFSETQ. This CDR3 region has 15 residues. The CDR3 DNA follows: TGCGCCAGCAGAAACACCGGACGGCCGCCAGATACGCAGTATTTT. Translated, it gives CASRNTGRPPDTQYF.

The CDR3 here is CSSSTGPTSSGRALSYNEQFF. CDR3 DNA sequence: TGCAGCTCCTCGACAGGACCTACTTCTAGCGGGAGGGCGCTTTCCTACAATGAGCAGTTCTTC. The J gene is TRBJ2-1, the V gene TRBV29-1; 12 bases map to TRBD2. The length of the CDR3 is 21 residues. V gave up 8 bases and J gave up 1 base; unmatched junction bases: 24. Per germline, CDR1 SQVTM and CDR2 ANQGSEA.

This clonotype appeared a single time. Given a much more abundant clone one base away, this may be a read error. The CDR3 end shows no conserved phenylalanine or tryptophan, and so a read error is likely. The CDR3 region is CASSLGQRGHLYYNEQFL. The CDR3 DNA reads TGCGCCAGCAGCTTGGGCCAGCGGGGGCACCTCTACTACAATGAGCAGTTCTTA. J is TRBJ2-1 and V is TRBV5-1; TRBD2 agrees at 8 bases. From germline, CDR1 is SGHRS and CDR2 YFSETQ. The CDR3 runs 18 residues. Trimming cost V 0 bases and J 3 bases; bases outside gene matches: 11.

This clonotype came up a few times. The V call is TRBV7-8, the J call TRBJ2-7; D ambiguous. This CDR3 contains 15 residues. Trimming removed 1 base at V and 3 bases at J, with 13 bases between. Germline values: CDR1 SGHVS, CDR2 FQNEAQ. The CDR3 here is CASSLGGQVVYEQYF. The CDR3 DNA follows: TGTGCCAGCAGCTTAGGCGGCCAGGTTGTCTACGAGCAGTACTTC.

This clonotype was seen more than once but under ten times. The chain links TRBV11-2 to TRBJ2-1, with 7 bases that match TRBD1. This CDR3 comprises 14 residues. Trimming cost V 3 bases and J 6 bases; bases outside gene matches: 5. Looked up from germline, CDR1 is SGHAT and CDR2 is FQNNGV. CDR3 in amino acids: CASSFSRDSNEQFF. The CDR3 nucleotides read TGTGCCAGCAGCTTTTCCCGGGACAGCAATGAGCAGTTCTTC. Based on the CDR3 plus reference TRBV11-2 and TRBJ2-1, the full variable domain is EAGVAQSPRYKIIEKRQSVAFWCNPISGHATLYWYQQILGQGPKLLIQFQNNGVVDDSQLPKDRFSAERLKGVDSTLKIQPAKLEDSAVYLCASSFSRDSNEQFFGPGTRLTVL.